Below are 5 T cell receptor beta chains sequenced from a single sample in a study of blood T cell repertoires in COVID-19. Profiled with immunoSEQ multiplex PCR; TCRdb holds only in-frame clones, not every one. The data hold approximately 82,000 clones, with roughly 92% observed a single time. The sample was peripheral blood. The receptors stem from a woman aged 55-69 years with active COVID-19.

This clone was seen more than once but under ten times. V usage is TRBV9 and J usage is TRBJ2-1; 10 positions match TRBD2. The CDR3 runs 17 residues. With 5 bases clipped from V and 0 bases from J, the junction kept 8 bases outside the gene matches. Looked up from germline, CDR1 is SGDLS and CDR2 is YYNGEE. CDR3 DNA: TGTGCCAGCAGTTACCAGCGGGAGGGAATCTCCTACAATGAGCAGTTCTTC. It specifies CASSYQREGISYNEQFF.

The chain employs TRBV10-2 and TRBJ2-7; possibly TRBD2 for D (5 bases). Per the germline V gene, CDR1 is WSHSY and CDR2 is SAAADI. The V and J ends lost 1 base and 3 bases respectively, with 25 bases between them. This CDR3 has 19 residues. CDR3 amino acids: CASSEFMPGISPRVYEQYF. CDR3 bases: TGCGCCAGCAGTGAGTTTATGCCGGGAATATCCCCTAGAGTCTACGAGCAGTACTTC.

This rearrangement joins TRBV12-2 to TRBJ2-4; the D segment call TRBD1 is taken from the table without a DNA check. TRBV12-2 is an annotated pseudogene. The CDR3 has 19 residues. In DNA, the CDR3 is TGTGCAAGTCGCTACGGGCCCGGGACAGGGGCCTTAGCCAAAAACATTCAGTACTTC. Its translation is CASRYGPGTGALAKNIQYF.

The J gene is TRBJ2-2, the V gene TRBV2, with TRBD2 matching over 11 bases. This CDR3 has 15 amino acids. The trim removed 4 bases at V and 7 bases at J, leaving 5 bases unmatched. From germline, CDR1 is SNHLY and CDR2 FYNNEI. CDR3 residues: CASSGGLAVYGELFF. For the CDR3, the DNA is TGTGCCAGCAGTGGGGGACTAGCGGTCTACGGGGAGCTGTTTTTT. Full variable domain (missing parts from reference TRBV2 and TRBJ2-2): EPEVTQTPSHQVTQMGQEVILRCVPISNHLYFYWYRQILGQKVEFLVSFYNNEISEKSEIFDDQFSVERPDGSNFTLKIRSTKLEDSAMYFCASSGGLAVYGELFFGEGSRLTVL.

V usage is TRBV5-4 and J usage is TRBJ2-7; D might be TRBD1 (6 bases). Per germline, CDR1 SGHNT and CDR2 YYREEE (reference sequence). The CDR3 consists of 14 residues. V lost 0 bases and J lost 6, with 13 bases in between. CDR3 loop: CASSLDRVAVEQYF. CDR3 DNA sequence: TGTGCCAGCAGCTTGGACAGGGTTGCAGTCGAGCAGTACTTC.